Described below is a single T cell receptor (beta chain) sequence and its context. Its specificity is unknown. Here immunoSEQ multiplex PCR was the method, and the copy in TCRdb shows in-frame clones only, minus some. The repertoire includes 50,000 to 80,000 clones, 70% to 90% of them detected once, and under 3% sits in the top ten. This entry is derived from a study of OX40 agonist ivuxolimab in advanced cancers. Autoimmune disease history or systemic immunosuppression barred patients. Study findings and constraints: CD8+ T cells averaged more expanded clones than CD4+. Among the lowest peripheral clonal expansion occurred in 0.1-3.0 mg/kg partial responders.

The CDR3 is 11 amino acids. Trimming removed 2 bases from V and 4 bases from J, with 2 bases in between. CDR1 is MNHEY, CDR2 SMNVEV, per germline (reference sequence). This TCR came from an adult with an advanced solid tumor such as melanoma, head and neck, liver or kidney cancer. The chain carries TRBV27 and TRBJ2-5; D is unclear. This sample comprised CD4+ or CD8+ T cells sorted from blood, obtained in a trial of the OX40 agonist ivuxolimab. The CDR3 nucleotides are TGTGCCAGCAGTTTAAGAGAGACCCAGTACTTC. Its protein is CASSLRETQYF.